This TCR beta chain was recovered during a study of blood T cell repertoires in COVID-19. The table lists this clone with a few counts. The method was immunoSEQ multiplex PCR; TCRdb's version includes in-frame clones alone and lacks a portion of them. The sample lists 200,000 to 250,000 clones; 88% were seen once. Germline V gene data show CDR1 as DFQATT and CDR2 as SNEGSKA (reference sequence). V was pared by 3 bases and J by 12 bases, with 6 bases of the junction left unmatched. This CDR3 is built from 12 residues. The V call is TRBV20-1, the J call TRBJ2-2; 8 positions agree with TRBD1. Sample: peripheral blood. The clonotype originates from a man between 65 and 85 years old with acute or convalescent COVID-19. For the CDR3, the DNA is TGCAGTGCTAGTGCCGGGGACAGGCAGCTGTTTTTT. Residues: CSASAGDRQLFF.